These 32 T cell receptor beta chains originate from one sample sequenced in a study of blood T cell repertoires in COVID-19. This table comes from immunoSEQ multiplex PCR, and its TCRdb copy is limited to in-frame clones, with some not included. The sample holds 250,000 to 300,000 clones, around 89% seen once. The sample consisted of PBMCs or T cells enriched from blood (not recorded which). The source of these receptors is a middle-aged man who had recovered from COVID-19.

The chain employs TRBV11-2 and TRBJ2-7, with D hard to call. This CDR3 has 13 residues. With 1 base removed from V and 4 bases from J, the gap between germline ends came to 8 bases. Germline assignment: CDR1 SGHAT and CDR2 FQNNGV. CDR3 in amino acids: CASSLARLYEQYF. The CDR3 DNA reads TGTGCCAGCAGCTTAGCCAGACTTTACGAGCAGTACTTC.

J is TRBJ2-7 and V is TRBV30; 8 nucleotides align to TRBD1. This CDR3 is built from 14 residues. Per the germline V gene, CDR1 is GTSNPN and CDR2 is SVGIG (reference sequence). With 0 bases clipped from V and 4 bases from J, the junction kept 5 bases outside the gene matches. The CDR3 region is CAWSVRTGIYEQYF. The CDR3 DNA reads TGTGCCTGGAGTGTCCGGACAGGGATATACGAGCAGTACTTC.

This clone has just a few counts. The rearrangement joins TRBV3-1 (or the pseudogene TRBV3-2) to TRBJ1-6; D might be TRBD1 (5 bases). Trimming took off 0 bases at V and 10 bases at J, with 13 bases between the two ends. Germline-derived CDR1 and CDR2 are LGHDT and YNNKEL (reference sequence). The CDR3 covers 15 residues. The CDR3 coding sequence is TGTGCCAGCAGCCAAGATCGGCAGGGTAGGTCACCCCTCCACTTT. This codes for CASSQDRQGRSPLHF.

This chain links TRBV27 with TRBJ2-1; 8 positions match TRBD1. Germline lookup yields CDR1 MNHEY and CDR2 SMNVEV (reference sequence). This CDR3 contains 18 residues. V dropped 1 base and J dropped 4; count of bases not matched to a gene: 12. The CDR3 DNA follows: TGTGCCAGCAGTTTATATTTTTCGAGGACAGGGACTTACAATGAGCAGTTCTTC. Translation gives CASSLYFSRTGTYNEQFF.

This chain joins TRBV28 and TRBJ1-5; D is unclear. The CDR3 loop spans 12 amino acids. Trimming left V 10 bases short and J 7 bases short, with 14 bases between. CDR1 is MDHEN and CDR2 is SYDVKM in the germline V gene. For the CDR3, the DNA is TGTGCCACCTTAGCCGGGGTCCAGCCCCAGCATTTT. It codes for CATLAGVQPQHF.

This sequence joins TRBV4-1 and TRBJ1-4; 7 bases match TRBD1. Germline lookup yields CDR1 MGHRA and CDR2 YSYEKL. The CDR3 runs to 19 residues. Trimming at V came to 4 bases and at J to 7 bases, leaving 21 bases not matched to a gene. The CDR3 sequence: CASSPGRQGRGAWGEKLFF. The DNA for the CDR3 is TGCGCCAGCAGCCCCGGCAGACAGGGAAGGGGGGCATGGGGTGAAAAACTGTTTTTT.

The rearrangement joins TRBV19 to TRBJ2-7, with 8 nucleotides matching TRBD1. From germline, CDR1 is LNHDA and CDR2 SQIVND (reference sequence). This CDR3 has 16 residues. J lost 2 bases, V lost 4 bases, and 10 bases had no gene match. In DNA, the CDR3 is TGTGCCAGTAGTAGCCTTAGGACAGGGACCACCTACGAGCAGTACTTC. Translated: CASSSLRTGTTYEQYF.

The chain carries TRBV19 and TRBJ1-4; the D is unclear. This CDR3 has 16 amino acids. Trimming pared 6 bases from V and 5 bases from J, leaving 19 bases between. Germline CDR1 and CDR2: LNHDA and SQIVND (reference sequence). CDR3 sequence reads: CASSIPRGNRNEKLFF. CDR3 nucleotide sequence: TGTGCCAGTAGCATACCCCGCGGGAATAGGAATGAAAAACTGTTTTTT.

V and J are TRBV7-6 and TRBJ2-3, with a weak D call TRBD1 (6 bases). V shed 0 bases and J shed 1 base, with 11 bases lying between them. This CDR3 region has 16 residues. Germline CDR1 reads SGHVS; CDR2 reads FNYEAQ. The CDR3 region has the DNA TGTGCCAGCAGCTTAGCGTTGGCAGGGGGCACAGATACGCAGTATTTT. Translating it yields CASSLALAGGTDTQYF.

V and J are TRBV7-8 and TRBJ2-7; 9 bases match TRBD1. The germline V gene encodes CDR1 SGHVS and CDR2 FQNEAQ. The CDR3 length is 15 residues. J gave up 2 bases and V 5 bases, and 7 bases lay outside the gene matches. The CDR3 region has the DNA TGTGCCAGCAGCCAACCCGGGACAGGGACCTACGAGCAGTACTTC. This translates into CASSQPGTGTYEQYF. Full variable domain (rest looked up from reference TRBV7-8 and TRBJ2-7): GAGVSQSPRYKVAKRGQDVALRCDPISGHVSLFWYQQALGQGPEFLTYFQNEAQLDKSGLPSDRFFAERPEGSVSTLKIQRTQQEDSAVYLCASSQPGTGTYEQYFGPGTRLTVT.

The chain has TRBV19 and TRBJ1-1; 8 positions match TRBD1. CDR1 and CDR2 from the germline V gene are LNHDA and SQIVND (reference sequence). The CDR3 is 16 amino acids. The J segment lost 6 bases and the V segment lost 3 bases, leaving 12 bases of the junction unmatched. CDR3 in amino acids: CASSMTPGQGWAEAFF. DNA for the CDR3: TGTGCCAGTAGTATGACCCCCGGACAGGGTTGGGCTGAAGCTTTCTTT.

This clone was observed once. Here the CDR3 reads CASSQVVGRSIGYTF. The CDR3 nucleotides are TGTGCCAGCAGCCAAGTGGTTGGGAGGTCTATTGGCTACACCTTC. V and J are TRBV7-9 and TRBJ1-2, with D uncertain. The germline V gene encodes CDR1 SEHNR and CDR2 FQNEAQ (reference sequence). Trimming pared 5 bases from V and 7 bases from J, leaving 20 bases between. The CDR3 has 15 residues.

The chain is built from TRBV20-1 and TRBJ2-1, with TRBD2 matching 8 bases. With 3 bases clipped from V and 3 bases from J, the junction kept 4 bases outside the gene matches. Germline values: CDR1 DFQATT, CDR2 SNEGSKA (reference sequence). This CDR3 has 14 residues. CDR3 in DNA: TGCAGTGCTAGTCTAACTAGCGGCTACAATGAGCAGTTCTTC. This sequence encodes CSASLTSGYNEQFF.

The gene calls are TRBV5-1 and TRBJ2-7; 10 positions match TRBD2. V shed 2 bases, J shed 4 bases, and the junction held 6 bases outside the gene matches. There are 15 residues in the CDR3. Germline CDR1 reads SGHRS; CDR2 reads YFSETQ. The CDR3 bases are TGCGCCAGCAGCTTCCTAGCGGGAGAAGAGTACGAGCAGTACTTC. Translating gives CASSFLAGEEYEQYF. Full variable domain (missing parts from reference TRBV5-1 and TRBJ2-7): KAGVTQTPRYLIKTRGQQVTLSCSPISGHRSVSWYQQTPGQGLQFLFEYFSETQRNKGNFPGRFSGRQFSNSRSEMNVSTLELGDSALYLCASSFLAGEEYEQYFGPGTRLTVT.

The V and J genes are TRBV6-1 and TRBJ2-7; 8 bases align to TRBD2. CDR1 is MNHNS and CDR2 is SASEGT in the germline V gene. There are 15 residues in the CDR3. V lost 7 bases and J lost 0; bases outside the gene matches: 8. CDR3 in DNA: TGTGCCAGCACTTCCGGTGCGGGGGGCTCCTACGAGCAGTACTTC. As protein: CASTSGAGGSYEQYF.

The chain uses TRBV5-4 and TRBJ1-6; D may be TRBD1 (5 bases). The CDR3 sequence is 14 residues long. CDR1 and CDR2 (germline): SGHNT, YYREEE (reference sequence). V lost 3 bases and J lost 9, with 13 bases in between. CDR3 DNA sequence: TGTGCCAGCAGCTCCCACGGGGGAACTTCACCCCTCCACTTT. It codes for CASSSHGGTSPLHF.

This chain's CDR3 is CASSPLRDSGRETQYF. CDR3 in DNA: TGTGCCAGCAGTCCCCTACGGGACAGCGGACGAGAGACCCAGTACTTC. This chain joins TRBV27 and TRBJ2-5; TRBD1 matches at 7 bases. Trimming cost V 5 bases and J 4 bases; bases outside gene matches: 13. Germline values: CDR1 MNHEY, CDR2 SMNVEV (reference sequence). The CDR3 totals 16 residues.

In nucleotides, the CDR3 is TGCGCCAGCAGTGTGGGGACCGGGACAGGTCACTCCTACGAGCAGTACTTC. This encodes CASSVGTGTGHSYEQYF. The genes are TRBV10-2 and TRBJ2-7; 8 bases fit TRBD1. CDR1 is WSHSY, CDR2 SAAADI, per germline. There are 17 residues in the CDR3. V was pared by 4 bases and J by 0 bases, with 11 bases of the junction left unmatched.

The chain carries TRBV14 and TRBJ1-1; 7 bases agree with TRBD1. Losses at the gene ends were 0 bases for V and 7 bases for J; bases not matched to a gene: 11. The CDR3 contains 16 residues. The germline gives CDR1 SGHDN, CDR2 FVKESK. The CDR3 spells CASSQERGLRWGEAFF. The CDR3 DNA follows: TGTGCCAGCAGCCAAGAAAGGGGGCTCCGCTGGGGTGAAGCTTTCTTT. The full variable domain, with the rest looked up from reference TRBV14 and TRBJ1-1, is EAGVTQFPSHSVIEKGQTVTLRCDPISGHDNLYWYRRVMGKEIKFLLHFVKESKQDESGMPNNRFLAERTGGTYSTLKVQPAELEDSGVYFCASSQERGLRWGEAFFGQGTRLTVV.

V is TRBV7-2 and J is TRBJ2-1; the match to TRBD2 covers 14 bases. Germline V gene data show CDR1 as SGHTA and CDR2 as FQGNSA. After removal of 1 base from V and 7 bases from J, the junction contained 3 bases not matched to a gene. The CDR3 has 16 amino acids. CDR3 DNA sequence: TGTGCCAGCAGCTTAGGGGGACTAGCGGGAGTGAATGAGCAGTTCTTC. Its translation: CASSLGGLAGVNEQFF.

The chain carries TRBV4-3 and TRBJ2-7; 7 positions agree with TRBD2. With 1 base clipped from V and 1 base from J, the junction kept 10 bases outside the gene matches. Germline V gene sequence: CDR1 LGHNA, CDR2 YSLEER. The CDR3 spans 17 residues. The CDR3 sequence is CASSQGLAERASYEQYF. In DNA, the CDR3 is TGCGCCAGCAGCCAAGGACTAGCAGAGCGAGCATCCTACGAGCAGTACTTC.

This chain uses TRBV5-4 with TRBJ1-1; no clear D gene. The V end lost 4 bases, the J end lost 3 bases, and 10 bases lay between the germline ends. Per germline, CDR1 SGHNT and CDR2 YYREEE (reference sequence). The CDR3 length is 13 residues. CDR3 in amino acids: CASSIDLDTEAFF. The CDR3 coding sequence is TGTGCCAGCAGCATAGACTTGGACACTGAAGCTTTCTTT.

The chain is built from TRBV29-1 and TRBJ2-5; D ambiguous. This CDR3 is built from 11 residues. The germline CDR1 and CDR2 sequences are SQVTM and ANQGSEA. V was shortened by 2 bases and J by 4 bases, with 5 bases between the two germline ends. The DNA of the CDR3 is TGCAGCGTTGAAATCGGAGAGACCCAGTACTTC. This encodes CSVEIGETQYF. The full variable domain, with the rest looked up from reference TRBV29-1 and TRBJ2-5, is SAVISQKPSRDICQRGTSLTIQCQVDSQVTMMFWYRQQPGQSLTLIATANQGSEATYESGFVIDKFPISRPNLTFSTLTVSNMSPEDSSIYLCSVEIGETQYFGPGTRLLVL.

This chain's CDR3 is CASSFLTGKGDTQYF. CDR3 DNA: TGTGCCAGCAGCTTTTTGACAGGGAAAGGAGATACGCAGTATTTT. The chain carries TRBV5-4 and TRBJ2-3; 7 bases match TRBD1. Trimming took 2 bases from V and 5 from J; bases not matched to a gene: 8. The CDR3 is 15 amino acids. Germline V gene data show CDR1 as SGHNT and CDR2 as YYREEE (reference sequence).

V and J are TRBV2 and TRBJ1-2; D perhaps matches TRBD1 (6 bases). The CDR3 covers 13 residues. Trimming removed 6 bases from V and 1 base from J, with 9 bases in between. Germline CDR1 SNHLY, CDR2 FYNNEI. Here the CDR3 reads CASRMDSNYGYTF. The DNA of the CDR3 is TGTGCCAGCAGAATGGACAGTAACTATGGCTACACCTTC. The whole variable domain, filled in from reference TRBV2 and TRBJ1-2, reads EPEVTQTPSHQVTQMGQEVILRCVPISNHLYFYWYRQILGQKVEFLVSFYNNEISEKSEIFDDQFSVERPDGSNFTLKIRSTKLEDSAMYFCASRMDSNYGYTFGSGTRLTVV.

The chain recombines TRBV19 with TRBJ2-7, with D perhaps matching TRBD1 (7 bases). V shed 6 bases and J shed 2 bases, with 17 bases lying between them. The CDR3 covers 15 residues. CDR1 and CDR2 (germline): LNHDA, SQIVND (reference sequence). The CDR3 region has the DNA TGTGCCAGTAGCCTGGGCAGGGGGGAACCCTACGAGCAGTACTTC. This translates into CASSLGRGEPYEQYF.

The J gene is TRBJ1-1, the V gene TRBV6-6; D remains ambiguous. With 2 bases removed from V and 1 base from J, the gap between germline ends came to 5 bases. CDR3 size: 13 residues. CDR1 is MNHNY and CDR2 is SVGAGI in the germline V gene (reference sequence). CDR3 nucleotide sequence: TGTGCCAGCAGTTACAGCAAGAACACTGAAGCTTTCTTT. It specifies CASSYSKNTEAFF.

The rearrangement uses TRBV10-3 and TRBJ2-7; tentative D call: TRBD1 (5 bases). CDR3 length: 15 amino acids. The ends were cut back, 4 bases at V and 0 bases at J, with 13 bases in the middle. Germline V CDR1 and CDR2: ENHRY, SYGVKD. CDR3 loop: CAISGQGYSSYEQYF. The CDR3 region has the DNA TGTGCCATCAGTGGTCAGGGCTATAGCTCCTACGAGCAGTACTTC.

This chain links TRBV7-8 with TRBJ1-5; maybe TRBD1 (6 bases). The CDR3 extends over 14 amino acids. Germline V lookup: CDR1 SGHVS, CDR2 FQNEAQ. Trimming removed 5 bases at V and 3 bases at J, with 11 bases between. CDR3 protein: CASSDDRNNQPQHF. CDR3 nucleotides: TGTGCCAGCAGCGACGACAGGAACAATCAGCCCCAGCATTTT.

The chain carries TRBV6-2 or TRBV6-3 and TRBJ1-2, with D possibly TRBD1 on 5 matching bases. The ends were cut back, 4 bases at V and 0 bases at J, with 24 bases in the middle. There are 19 residues in the CDR3. Germline CDR1 MNHEY, CDR2 SVGEGT. CDR3 DNA sequence: TGTGCCAGCAGTTTCAAATTTAAGACAGACCGCCTATCTAACTATGGCTACACCTTC. This gives the protein CASSFKFKTDRLSNYGYTF.

The CDR3 sequence is CASSSDDRLYGYTF. The CDR3 bases are TGTGCCAGCAGTTCCGACGACAGGCTCTATGGCTACACCTTC. The genes are TRBV28 and TRBJ1-2; a possible D gene is TRBD1 (6 bases). There are 14 residues in the CDR3. Trimming left V 4 bases short and J 4 bases short, with 13 bases between. The V gene's germline CDR1 is MDHEN and CDR2 SYDVKM.

Only one count was recorded for this clone. This rearrangement joins TRBV3-1 (or the pseudogene TRBV3-2) to TRBJ1-2; the match to TRBD1 covers 9 bases. CDR1 is LGHDT, CDR2 YNNKEL, per germline (reference sequence). V gave up 4 bases and J gave up 8 bases; unmatched junction bases: 5. This CDR3 is built from 13 residues. The CDR3: CASSPTGGRGYTF. The CDR3 region has the DNA TGTGCCAGCAGCCCCACAGGGGGCAGGGGCTACACCTTC.